One T cell receptor beta chain is described in this entry. The data stem from a study of OX40 agonist ivuxolimab in advanced cancers. This CDR3 has 19 amino acids. V was pared by 0 bases and J by 0 bases, with 6 bases of the junction left unmatched. Germline V CDR1 and CDR2: LGHNA, YSLEER. Sequencing used immunoSEQ multiplex PCR; TCRdb keeps in-frame clones, though not all of them. Among fewer than 7,500 clones listed, around 78% were seen once. This clonotype was obtained from an adult with an advanced solid tumor such as melanoma, head and neck, liver or kidney cancer. The specimen was CD4+ or CD8+ T cells sorted from blood, collected in a trial of the OX40 agonist ivuxolimab. The V gene is TRBV4-3, the J gene TRBJ1-3; 12 bases align to TRBD1. CDR3 in amino acids: CASSQDGTGGAGSGNTIYF. The CDR3 DNA reads as TGCGCCAGCAGCCAAGATGGGACAGGGGGCGCGGGCTCTGGAAACACCATATATTTT.